The TCR beta chain described here comes from a study of blood T cell repertoires in COVID-19 (TCRdb year 2020). In terms of the full investigation: Collaborator samples came from the United States, Italy and Spain and covered acute and convalescent phases of COVID-19. The prospective study material was composed of cDNA or gDNA derived from T cells, B-cell-depleted T cells, or PBMCs. The dataset comprised deeply sampled blood TCRbeta repertoires from subjects exposed to, actively infected with, or recovered from COVID-19. The repertoires were released in a freely available public database intended as a resource for research on the immune response to SARS-CoV-2. Samples were obtained from the ongoing ImmuneRACE study (first 160 participants) and from 1,254 subjects provided by 6 global collaborators. Sample metadata almost always included a de-identified subject ID, COVID-19 status, age in years and sex. Where available, HLA class I and class II types were obtained from metadata supplied by the sample provider rather than from assay-based typing. What the authors observed across the whole study: The quantity of clinical and demographic metadata differed by source and by participant and was supplied without curation.

The sample holds one count of this clone. This clone's antigen is unknown. Base qualities are not at hand, and no much larger clone is one base apart. The immunoSEQ Assay, a bias-controlled multiplex PCR, was used to amplify TCRbeta CDR3 regions from genomic DNA. As for the original processing: The number of nucleated cells in each sample was estimated from the amplification of reference gene primers within the assay. Sequence reads were collapsed and filtered to measure the absolute abundance of every unique TCRbeta CDR3 rearrangement. Productive Simpson clonality was computed per sample as the square root of Simpson's diversity index over productive rearrangements. TCRdb re-hosts the immuneACCESS table, in-frame sequences only. Its copies lack some clones; in the studies checked, an unresolved V gene accounts for under half of them, and the cause for the rest is not known. D and trimming were read from the DNA, whereas the V and J calls and clone size are those reported in that table. This sample holds 200,000 to 250,000 clones; under 85% were observed only once. The top ten clonotypes cover over 1% of the sample.

From the germline V gene, CDR1 is SGDLS and CDR2 is YYNGEE. The junction carries 16 bases between V and J, which are trimmed by 3 bases and 7 bases respectively. The CDR3, from cysteine to phenylalanine, totals 15 residues. The CDR3 DNA has 45 bases and is translated from base 1. One collaborating source in Seattle enrolled patients while the patients were actively infected and followed the patients over time throughout the course of disease. Each collaborating institution followed its own protocols to collect whole blood in K2EDTA tubes. For TCRbeta analysis, collaborators shipped samples as frozen whole blood, isolated PBMCs, or DNA extracted from either of those sample types.

The sample comprised peripheral blood. The V and J segments used are TRBV9 and TRBJ1-4; possibly the D gene is TRBD1, per 5 matching bases. This sequence was found in a young woman with COVID-19, enrolled during active disease. The DNA is TGTGCCAGCAGCGCCGATGGGGGGGAGGTTGAAAAACTGTTTTTT. This codes for CASSADGGEVEKLFF.